These 24 T cell receptor beta chains share one sample of origin, sequenced in a study of CD8 T cell repertoires and HIV-1 epitope variants. This table comes from immunoSEQ multiplex PCR, and its TCRdb copy is limited to in-frame clones, with some not included. This sample has about 5,600 clones; around 60% occur once, and the top ten carry around 40%. What these receptors recognize is not known. What was sequenced was cultured CD8+ T cells derived from PBMCs. These receptors were taken from a male donor with HIV.

The chain employs TRBV9 and TRBJ1-3, with a weak D call TRBD1 (5 bases). CDR3 length equals 16 residues. V lost 4 bases, J lost 4 bases, and 18 bases lay in between. Per germline, CDR1 SGDLS and CDR2 YYNGEE. The CDR3 DNA reads TGTGCCAGCAGCCCGACCCCTAGACCAGGGGGAAACACCATATATTTT. This gives the protein CASSPTPRPGGNTIYF.

The rearrangement joins TRBV25-1 to TRBJ2-7; no clear D. The CDR3 extends over 12 amino acids. Trimming removed 3 bases from V and 6 bases from J, with 9 bases in between. Germline CDR1 MGHDK, CDR2 SYGVNS. The CDR3 DNA reads TGTGCCAGCAGTGACGGTCGGACCGAGCAGTACTTC. Protein product: CASSDGRTEQYF.

V and J are TRBV6-5 and TRBJ1-1, with a possible D match to TRBD1 (5 bases). There are 13 residues in the CDR3. Trimming pared 6 bases from V and 4 bases from J, leaving 12 bases between. CDR1 MNHEY and CDR2 SVGAGI come from the germline V gene. CDR3 coding DNA: TGTGCCAGCAGACTCTCTGGGGGCACTGAAGCTTTCTTT. This gives the protein CASRLSGGTEAFF.

The chain links TRBV6-5 to TRBJ2-7, with TRBD2 identical over 9 bases. Per germline, CDR1 MNHEY and CDR2 SVGAGI. J gave up 4 bases and V 3 bases, and 1 base lay outside the gene matches. The CDR3 length is 13 residues. As DNA, the CDR3 is TGTGCCAGCAGTTATGCGGGAGGGTACGAGCAGTACTTC. As protein: CASSYAGGYEQYF.

This chain connects TRBV6-5 to TRBJ2-7; D is tentatively TRBD1 or TRBD2 (5 bases each). Germline assignment: CDR1 MNHEY and CDR2 SVGAGI. The length of the CDR3 is 15 residues. V lost 2 bases and J 2 bases, leaving 13 bases between the germline ends. CDR3 in DNA: TGTGCCAGCAGTTACCGTGGGGGTCTCCCCTACGAGCAGTACTTC. It encodes CASSYRGGLPYEQYF.

The genes are TRBV28 and TRBJ2-7; D perhaps matches TRBD2 (6 bases). V dropped 3 bases and J dropped 2 bases, with 11 bases sitting between them. The CDR3 totals 14 residues. Germline CDR1 and CDR2: MDHEN and SYDVKM. The CDR3 loop reads CASSLGTPAYEQYF. The CDR3 DNA sequence: TGTGCCAGCAGTTTGGGGACTCCCGCCTACGAGCAGTACTTC.

This clone appeared a few times. The chain recombines TRBV27 with TRBJ2-7; tentatively, D is TRBD1 (6 bases). This CDR3 contains 13 residues. Trimming stripped 2 bases from V and 2 bases from J, with 7 bases between. Germline V CDR1 and CDR2: MNHEY, SMNVEV (reference sequence). The CDR3 DNA reads TGTGCCAGCAGTTTAAGGGGGACCTACGAGCAGTACTTC. Protein sequence: CASSLRGTYEQYF.

The chain carries TRBV7-9 and TRBJ2-7; tentative D call: TRBD2 (6 bases). This CDR3 region has 13 residues. The germline V gene encodes CDR1 SEHNR and CDR2 FQNEAQ (reference sequence). Trimming took 5 bases from V and 2 from J, leaving 10 bases between them. As DNA, the CDR3 is TGTGCCAGCAGCGAGGGGAGGACCTACGAGCAGTACTTC. It encodes CASSEGRTYEQYF.

This clone occurred a few times. The CDR3 DNA follows: TGCGCCAGCAGTGAGTCGCGGGCGAACACTGAAGCTTTCTTT. Its protein is CASSESRANTEAFF. The rearrangement links TRBV10-2 to TRBJ1-1; D gene unclear. Germline V gene lookup returns CDR1 WSHSY and CDR2 SAAADI. The CDR3 has 14 amino acids. The V and J ends lost 0 bases and 1 base respectively, with 6 bases between them.

The chain couples TRBV28 to TRBJ1-4; tentative D call: TRBD1 (5 bases). There are 14 residues in the CDR3. Germline V gene data show CDR1 as MDHEN and CDR2 as SYDVKM. V was shortened by 3 bases and J by 6 bases, with 11 bases between the two germline ends. The CDR3 region is CASSFSQGDEKLFF. CDR3 DNA sequence: TGTGCCAGCAGTTTCTCGCAGGGTGATGAAAAACTGTTTTTT.

This sequence joins TRBV7-6 and TRBJ2-1; D not resolved. The ends were cut back, 2 bases at V and 9 bases at J, with 5 bases in the middle. The CDR3 contains 11 residues. Per germline, CDR1 SGHVS and CDR2 FNYEAQ. CDR3: CASSLSGEQFF. The CDR3 coding sequence is TGTGCCAGCAGCTTATCTGGTGAGCAGTTCTTC.

This chain joins TRBV14 and TRBJ2-3; 7 nucleotides align to TRBD1. The CDR3 is 16 residues long. Looked up from germline, CDR1 is SGHDN and CDR2 is FVKESK. The ends lost 4 bases at V and 2 bases at J; junction bases unmatched: 9. CDR3 nucleotide sequence: TGTGCCAGCAGCCCCCGGGACAGAGGCTACACAGATACGCAGTATTTT. Translated, it gives CASSPRDRGYTDTQYF.

This clone was detected only once. The CDR3 loop reads CASTPTSYEQYF. CDR3 nucleotide sequence: TGTGCCAGCACCCCTACTTCCTACGAGCAGTACTTC. The chain couples TRBV6-1 to TRBJ2-7, with D hard to call. There are 12 residues in the CDR3. Germline CDR1 and CDR2: MNHNS and SASEGT. V lost 7 bases to trimming and J lost 1 base, with 8 bases between them.

The DNA of the CDR3 is TGTGCCAGCAGCTTTGGATCAGGGTACGAGCAGTACTTC. Protein product: CASSFGSGYEQYF. The chain has TRBV11-2 and TRBJ2-7; D is possibly TRBD1 (5 bases). Germline V gives CDR1 SGHAT, CDR2 FQNNGV. The CDR3 runs 13 residues. V gave up 3 bases and J gave up 4 bases, with 10 bases separating them.

This clone has only a few counts. The V call is TRBV15, the J call TRBJ2-1, with 8 positions matching TRBD1. CDR1 is LNHNV and CDR2 is YYDKDF in the germline V gene (reference sequence). Unmatched junction bases numbered 10, after V lost 4 bases and J lost 5 bases. This CDR3 spans 16 amino acids. The CDR3, as DNA: TGTGCCACCAGCATTACGACAGGGGTTGTGGACAATGAGCAGTTCTTC. It encodes CATSITTGVVDNEQFF.

The chain combines TRBV13 with TRBJ2-5; TRBD2 matches 7 bases. V was pared by 4 bases and J by 1 base, with 6 bases of the junction left unmatched. There are 15 residues in the CDR3. Germline CDR1 and CDR2: PRHDT and FYEKMQ (reference sequence). CDR3 amino acids: CASSSGGYVQETQYF. CDR3 nucleotides: TGTGCCAGCAGCTCGGGGGGTTATGTCCAAGAGACCCAGTACTTC.

This clone was counted a single time. J is TRBJ1-3 and V is TRBV6-1; D ambiguous. Per the germline V gene, CDR1 is MNHNS and CDR2 is SASEGT. V was shortened by 2 bases and J by 8 bases, with 7 bases between the two germline ends. The CDR3 is 12 residues long. CDR3 sequence reads: CASSESAHTIYF. CDR3 sequence (DNA): TGTGCCAGCAGTGAATCGGCGCACACCATATATTTT.

This clone was recorded a few times. The rearrangement links TRBV6-1 to TRBJ1-2; no reliable D call. Trimming removed 8 bases at V and 0 bases at J, with 10 bases between. This CDR3 has 13 amino acids. Germline V gene sequence: CDR1 MNHNS, CDR2 SASEGT. The CDR3 is CASSYGANYGYTF. Here the CDR3 DNA reads TGTGCCAGCTCCTACGGAGCTAACTATGGCTACACCTTC.

This clone appeared a few times. V is TRBV2 and J is TRBJ2-1, with D uncertain. Trimming left V 1 base short and J 7 bases short, with 23 bases between. The CDR3 is 18 residues long. In germline, CDR1 is SNHLY, CDR2 FYNNEI. The DNA for the CDR3 is TGTGCCAGCAGTGAAGTGCTACCCGGTAGCTCCTACAATAATGAGCAGTTCTTC. This codes for CASSEVLPGSSYNNEQFF.

This chain joins TRBV28 and TRBJ1-5; D is unclear. CDR1 is MDHEN, CDR2 SYDVKM, per germline. V lost 2 bases to trimming and J lost 6 bases, with 11 bases between them. This CDR3 comprises 14 residues. CDR3 DNA sequence: TGTGCCAGCAGTTTAGAAAGTGGGATTCAGCCCCAGCATTTT. Translation gives CASSLESGIQPQHF.

This sequence joins TRBV13 and TRBJ1-1, with no clear D. V lost 5 bases to trimming and J lost 4 bases, with 14 bases between them. The CDR3 sequence is 14 residues long. In germline, CDR1 is PRHDT, CDR2 FYEKMQ (reference sequence). The CDR3 is CASSPKRASTEAFF. As DNA, the CDR3 is TGTGCCAGCAGCCCCAAGAGGGCTTCCACTGAAGCTTTCTTT.

The rearrangement joins TRBV14 to TRBJ2-7; 8 bases fit TRBD1. Germline trimming cut 3 bases from V and 5 bases from J; bases unmatched to any gene: 9. The CDR3 has 15 amino acids. Germline V gene lookup returns CDR1 SGHDN and CDR2 FVKESK. The CDR3: CASSQWGQARNEQYF. As DNA, the CDR3 is TGTGCCAGCAGCCAGTGGGGACAGGCGAGGAACGAGCAGTACTTC.

The sample holds a few counts of this clone. The genes are TRBV6-1 and TRBJ2-7; no reliable D call. Trimming removed 0 bases from V and 7 bases from J, with 4 bases in between. This CDR3 contains 11 residues. Germline V gives CDR1 MNHNS, CDR2 SASEGT. CDR3 loop: CASSEAMEQYF. For the CDR3, the DNA is TGTGCCAGCAGTGAAGCGATGGAGCAGTACTTC.

This clone was recorded only once. The J gene is TRBJ2-1, the V gene TRBV19, with D possibly TRBD1 on 5 matching bases. Trimming stripped 10 bases from V and 7 bases from J, with 14 bases between. This CDR3 spans 12 amino acids. Germline CDR1 and CDR2: LNHDA and SQIVND (reference sequence). This chain's CDR3 is CATARGLNEQFF. CDR3 in DNA: TGTGCCACCGCTAGGGGCCTGAATGAGCAGTTCTTC.